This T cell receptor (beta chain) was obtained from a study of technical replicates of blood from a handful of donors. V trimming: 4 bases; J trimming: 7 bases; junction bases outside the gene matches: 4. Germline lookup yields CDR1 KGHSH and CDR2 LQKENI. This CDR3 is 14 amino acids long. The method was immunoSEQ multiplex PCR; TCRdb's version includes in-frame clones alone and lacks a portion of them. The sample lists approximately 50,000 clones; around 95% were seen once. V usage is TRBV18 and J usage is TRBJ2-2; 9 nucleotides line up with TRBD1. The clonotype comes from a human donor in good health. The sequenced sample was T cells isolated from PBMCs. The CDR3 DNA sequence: TGTGCCAGCTCACAGGACAGGGGAATCGGGGAGCTGTTTTTT. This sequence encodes CASSQDRGIGELFF.